The entry below gives a single T cell receptor beta chain sequence along with its context. Its antigen is unknown. The V gene end was trimmed by 5 bases and the J gene end by 2 bases; junction bases not matched to a gene: 11. This CDR3 region has 16 residues. Germline V gene lookup returns CDR1 SGHVS and CDR2 FQNEAQ. Time point: week 5, during vaccination. Every single dose of the vaccine, 300 ug of mutant IDH1 20-mer peptide, came with topical imiquimod. Libraries were prepared by immunoSEQ multiplex PCR; TCRdb keeps only in-frame clonotypes and omits some of them. The sample has tens of thousands of clones, around 90% seen once; the top ten hold around 3%. This entry comes from a study of a mutant IDH1 vaccine in newly diagnosed glioma. Overall study context: The study started vaccination 4-6 weeks after radiotherapy alone, or with temozolomide cycles.

The material was peripheral blood mononuclear cells (PBMCs), obtained from a glioma patient whose treatment included an IDH1 peptide vaccine. The clonotype comes from a middle-aged woman with glioma. Some clones in this sample may be carry-over from other donors' samples. The chain employs TRBV7-8 and TRBJ2-5, with TRBD1 identical over 7 bases. The CDR3, as DNA: TGTGCCAGCAGCGGGCCGGGACAGACAGTACAAGAGACCCAGTACTTC. As protein: CASSGPGQTVQETQYF.